A single sample gave rise to the 31 T cell receptor beta chains below, sequenced in a study of beta chain features in type 1 diabetes. The study's findings and limits: Across all four CD4+ subsets, people with type 1 diabetes showed modestly shorter TCRB CDR3s.

Sequenced material consisted of expressed TCRB transcripts (all of the isolated RNA was reverse transcribed). Profiling relied on immunoSEQ multiplex PCR, and the TCRdb table lists in-frame clones only, not all of them. Altogether some 360,000 clones are present, around 9.6% being singletons, with the ten largest covering roughly 0.6%. Antigens of these TCRs are unknown. The sample taken for sequencing was central memory CD4+ T cells from blood. These receptors all come from a young man with type 1 diabetes.

A few counts support this clone. This sample also contains other DNA sequences that code for the same CDR3. The gene calls are TRBV7-2 and TRBJ2-1, with D possibly being TRBD1 or TRBD2 (6 bases each). Trimming pared 1 base from V and 7 bases from J, leaving 11 bases between. The germline V gene encodes CDR1 SGHTA and CDR2 FQGNSA. The CDR3 runs to 14 residues. CDR3: CASSLEGGRNEQFF. The CDR3 DNA reads as TGTGCCAGCAGCTTAGAAGGGGGGCGGAATGAGCAGTTCTTC. The variable domain in full, with the rest retrieved from reference TRBV7-2 and TRBJ2-1, is GAGVSQSPSNKVTEKGKDVELRCDPISGHTALYWYRQSLGQGLEFLIYFQGNSAPDKSGLPSDRFSAERTGGSVSTLTIQRTQQEDSAVYLCASSLEGGRNEQFFGPGTRLTVL.

This clone was detected a few times. The chain employs TRBV19 and TRBJ2-3, with D tentatively TRBD2 (5 bases). Deletions cut 3 bases from V and 1 base from J, with 11 bases between. The CDR3 runs 15 residues. Germline V gene lookup returns CDR1 LNHDA and CDR2 SQIVND (reference sequence). CDR3 DNA sequence: TGTGCCAGTAGTATGAACATGCGGGGCACAGATACGCAGTATTTT. This gives the protein CASSMNMRGTDTQYF.

The rearrangement joins TRBV6-5 to TRBJ2-4; D ambiguous. The CDR3 consists of 11 residues. Germline V gives CDR1 MNHEY, CDR2 SVGAGI. Trimming took off 4 bases at V and 9 bases at J, with 7 bases between the two ends. The chain's CDR3 is CASSSETIQYF. CDR3 bases: TGTGCCAGCAGTTCGGAGACCATTCAGTACTTC.

This clone was counted a few times. The V and J genes are TRBV5-1 and TRBJ2-5, with 8 bases identical to TRBD2. The V gene end was trimmed by 1 base and the J gene end by 5 bases; junction bases not matched to a gene: 10. Germline CDR1 reads SGHRS; CDR2 reads YFSETQ. CDR3 length: 16 residues. CDR3 sequence (DNA): TGCGCCAGCAGCTTGATCGGGCTAGCGGGTGGGGAGACCCAGTACTTC. Amino acid sequence: CASSLIGLAGGETQYF.

This clone was counted a few times. The sample holds other DNA sequences that translate to the same CDR3. V and J are TRBV6-1 and TRBJ1-1; no clear D gene. V was shortened by 3 bases and J by 0 bases, with 5 bases between the two germline ends. Germline values: CDR1 MNHNS, CDR2 SASEGT. The length of the CDR3 is 13 residues. CDR3 loop: CASSELVNTEAFF. The DNA of the CDR3 is TGTGCCAGCAGTGAGCTCGTGAACACTGAAGCTTTCTTT.

As concerns this clone: Other DNA sequences within the sample encode an identical CDR3. The rearrangement links TRBV14 to TRBJ1-1; D not certain. Germline-derived CDR1 and CDR2 are SGHDN and FVKESK. There are 13 residues in the CDR3. The ends were cut back, 4 bases at V and 7 bases at J, with 13 bases in the middle. For the CDR3, the DNA is TGTGCCAGCAGCCGGTTTTATGACGGTGAAGCTTTCTTT. Protein product: CASSRFYDGEAFF.

V usage is TRBV21-1 and J usage is TRBJ2-1. TRBV21-1 represents a pseudogene. CDR3 length: 17 residues. CDR3 sequence (DNA): TGTGCCAGCAGCAAATGGGCACAGCGCCACACCTACAATGAGCAGTTCTTC. Encoded protein: CASSKWAQRHTYNEQFF.

This clone has a count of ten or more. The genes are TRBV6-1 and TRBJ1-5; D might be TRBD1 (5 bases). CDR3 length: 15 amino acids. Germline values: CDR1 MNHNS, CDR2 SASEGT. The V and J ends lost 1 base and 4 bases respectively, with 11 bases between them. Here the CDR3 DNA reads TGTGCCAGCAGTGAAGAGCCGACAGTAAATCAGCCCCAGCATTTT. Its translation: CASSEEPTVNQPQHF.

Written as DNA, the CDR3 is TGTGCCAGCAGTGCCACAGGGATTGGCGACACTGAAGCTTTCTTT. This encodes CASSATGIGDTEAFF. The rearrangement links TRBV6-5 to TRBJ1-1; perhaps TRBD1 as D (6 bases). Germline V CDR1 and CDR2: MNHEY, SVGAGI. The CDR3 consists of 15 residues. The ends were cut back, 5 bases at V and 3 bases at J, with 16 bases in the middle.

A few counts support this clone. The chain is built from TRBV6-1 and TRBJ2-7, with 12 bases that match TRBD2. Germline V gene sequence: CDR1 MNHNS, CDR2 SASEGT. J lost 3 bases, V lost 7 bases, and 7 bases had no gene match. CDR3 length equals 15 residues. CDR3 protein: CASTVRTSGNYEQYF. CDR3 DNA sequence: TGTGCCAGCACAGTCAGGACTAGCGGGAACTACGAGCAGTACTTC.

This clone was observed a handful of times. The chain couples TRBV11-1 to TRBJ2-2, with 12 bases identical to TRBD2. The germline gives CDR1 SGHAT, CDR2 FQDESV (reference sequence). The length of the CDR3 is 15 residues. The trim removed 4 bases at V and 8 bases at J, leaving 5 bases unmatched. The CDR3: CASSSDLAGGGELFF. The CDR3 region has the DNA TGTGCCAGCAGCTCGGATCTAGCGGGAGGGGGGGAGCTGTTTTTT.

This clone has a handful of counts. Additional DNA sequences in this sample encode the identical CDR3. The genes are TRBV18 and TRBJ1-2; no clear D gene. Germline CDR1 and CDR2: KGHSH and LQKENI. This CDR3 comprises 12 residues. The ends were cut back, 1 base at V and 6 bases at J, with 6 bases in the middle. The CDR3 region has the DNA TGTGCCAGCTCACCACGGACGGATGGCTACACCTTC. Amino acid sequence: CASSPRTDGYTF. Variable domain in full (rest from reference TRBV18 and TRBJ1-2): NAGVMQNPRHLVRRRGQEARLRCSPMKGHSHVYWYRQLPEEGLKFMVYLQKENIIDESGMPKERFSAEFPKEGPSILRIQQVVRGDSAAYFCASSPRTDGYTFGSGTRLTVV.

The V gene is TRBV15, the J gene TRBJ2-1; D possibly corresponds to TRBD1 (8 bases). V lost 5 bases, J lost 4 bases, and 18 bases lay in between. The length of the CDR3 is 16 residues. The germline V gene encodes CDR1 LNHNV and CDR2 YYDKDF (reference sequence). The CDR3 loop reads CATSGDRGLLYNEQFF. Here the CDR3 DNA reads TGTGCCACCAGCGGTGACAGGGGACTACTGTACAATGAGCAGTTCTTC.

J is TRBJ2-1 and V is TRBV7-3; D possibly corresponds to TRBD1 (5 bases). The germline CDR1 and CDR2 sequences are SGHTA and FQGTGA. This CDR3 is built from 18 residues. Trimming removed 5 bases from V and 0 bases from J, with 20 bases in between. CDR3 sequence reads: CASSQTVNRILSYNEQFF. CDR3 bases: TGTGCCAGCAGCCAAACGGTAAACAGGATACTCTCCTACAATGAGCAGTTCTTC. Combining the CDR3 with reference TRBV7-3 and TRBJ2-1 gives the whole variable domain GAGVSQTPSNKVTEKGKYVELRCDPISGHTALYWYRQSLGQGPEFLIYFQGTGAADDSGLPNDRFFAVRPEGSVSTLKIQRTERGDSAVYLCASSQTVNRILSYNEQFFGPGTRLTVL.

This rearrangement joins TRBV5-1 to TRBJ2-2, with 10 bases that match TRBD2. J was trimmed by 6 bases and V by 0 bases; bases with no gene match: 2. The length of the CDR3 is 15 residues. The germline V gene has CDR1 SGHRS and CDR2 YFSETQ. This CDR3 reads CASSLGLAGAGELFF. CDR3 bases: TGCGCCAGCAGCTTGGGGCTAGCGGGAGCCGGGGAGCTGTTTTTT.

This sequence joins TRBV11-3 and TRBJ1-1; 9 bases match TRBD1. Germline CDR1 reads SGHNT; CDR2 reads YENEEA. The CDR3 sequence is 14 residues long. Trimming at V came to 4 bases and at J to 7 bases, leaving 7 bases not matched to a gene. CDR3 nucleotides: TGTGCCAGCAGCTATGGGACAGGGTCCAGTGAAGCTTTCTTT. This codes for CASSYGTGSSEAFF. The full variable domain, in which reference TRBV11-3 and TRBJ1-1 provide the parts outside the CDR3, is EAGVVQSPRYKIIEKKQPVAFWCNPISGHNTLYWYLQNLGQGPELLIRYENEEAVDDSQLPKDRFSAERLKGVDSTLKIQPAELGDSAVYLCASSYGTGSSEAFFGQGTRLTVV.

V and J are TRBV2 and TRBJ2-2; D may be TRBD2 (5 bases). Per the germline V gene, CDR1 is SNHLY and CDR2 is FYNNEI. This CDR3 is built from 13 residues. Trimming took 6 bases from V and 4 from J, leaving 9 bases between them. In DNA form, the CDR3 reads TGTGCCAGCAGGGAGGACTTCACCGGGGAGCTGTTTTTT. It encodes CASREDFTGELFF.

J is TRBJ2-5 and V is TRBV7-9, with D unclear. This CDR3 spans 13 amino acids. Germline values: CDR1 SEHNR, CDR2 FQNEAQ (reference sequence). V was clipped by 4 bases and J by 9 bases, with 15 bases between them. The CDR3 DNA sequence: TGTGCCAGCAGCTCCGTCGGCCGTGAGGCCCAGTACTTC. Protein product: CASSSVGREAQYF.

The J gene is TRBJ2-7, the V gene TRBV5-1; 9 positions agree with TRBD2. This CDR3 is 15 amino acids long. After removal of 3 bases from V and 6 bases from J, the junction contained 10 bases not matched to a gene. Germline assignment: CDR1 SGHRS and CDR2 YFSETQ. The CDR3 loop is CASSWNLAGDGEQYF. DNA of the CDR3: TGCGCCAGCAGCTGGAACTTAGCGGGAGACGGCGAGCAGTACTTC.

In this sample, this clone turned up a few times. V gene TRBV5-1 combines with J gene TRBJ2-2, with D possibly TRBD2 on 6 matching bases. The CDR3 runs to 14 residues. Deletions cut 7 bases from V and 3 bases from J, with 13 bases between. Germline CDR1 and CDR2: SGHRS and YFSETQ. The CDR3 bases are TGCGCCAGCCGAACTAGCACCGACACCGGGGAGCTGTTTTTT. It specifies CASRTSTDTGELFF.

In this sample, this clone turned up a few times. The DNA for the CDR3 is TGTGCCAGCAGCGTAGCTCATTGGAACGGGGAGCTGTTTTTT. This gives the protein CASSVAHWNGELFF. The rearrangement joins TRBV9 to TRBJ2-2; no clear D. Germline CDR1 SGDLS, CDR2 YYNGEE. The ends were cut back, 0 bases at V and 7 bases at J, with 10 bases in the middle. This CDR3 contains 14 residues.

The genes are TRBV6-1 and TRBJ2-7; 8 positions match TRBD1. Per the germline V gene, CDR1 is MNHNS and CDR2 is SASEGT. J was trimmed by 2 bases and V by 8 bases; bases with no gene match: 2. The CDR3 length is 12 residues. CDR3 loop: CASYRGTYEQYF. CDR3 coding DNA: TGTGCCAGCTACAGGGGGACCTACGAGCAGTACTTC.

This clone was observed a handful of times. The rearrangement uses TRBV5-4 and TRBJ1-1; D ambiguous. The V and J ends lost 4 bases and 2 bases respectively, with 18 bases between them. Germline-derived CDR1 and CDR2 are SGHNT and YYREEE (reference sequence). This CDR3 has 16 amino acids. CDR3 coding DNA: TGTGCCAGCAGCCAAGAGATCAAGGGAGGTAACACTGAAGCTTTCTTT. Encoded protein: CASSQEIKGGNTEAFF.

J is TRBJ2-3 and V is TRBV21-1; whether TRBD1, the table's D call, matches the DNA was not checked. TRBV21-1 is designated a pseudogene. The CDR3 spans 18 residues. The CDR3 loop reads CASSKIGGTGWQGDTQYF. The CDR3 nucleotides read TGTGCCAGCAGCAAAATCGGCGGGACAGGGTGGCAGGGGGATACGCAGTATTTT.

The gene calls are TRBV7-6 and TRBJ2-3; D is unresolved. CDR3 length: 15 residues. Germline V gives CDR1 SGHVS, CDR2 FNYEAQ. The V gene lost 7 bases and the J gene lost 6 bases, with 20 bases spanning the gap. CDR3 amino acids: CASTLGGQTTDTQYF. The CDR3 DNA sequence: TGTGCCAGCACCCTCGGCGGCCAAACCACCGATACGCAGTATTTT.

In its sample, this clone was seen many times. V usage is TRBV18 and J usage is TRBJ1-2; no clear D. CDR1 is KGHSH, CDR2 LQKENI, per germline. The CDR3 is 14 amino acids. Trimming left V 3 bases short and J 8 bases short, with 16 bases between. CDR3 sequence: CASSPDGSLGGYTF. The CDR3, as DNA: TGTGCCAGCTCACCGGACGGCTCCCTGGGAGGCTACACCTTC. Full variable domain (missing parts from reference TRBV18 and TRBJ1-2): NAGVMQNPRHLVRRRGQEARLRCSPMKGHSHVYWYRQLPEEGLKFMVYLQKENIIDESGMPKERFSAEFPKEGPSILRIQQVVRGDSAAYFCASSPDGSLGGYTFGSGTRLTVV.

This clone has only a few counts. The rearrangement links TRBV7-3 to TRBJ2-3, with unresolved D. Germline assignment: CDR1 SGHTA and CDR2 FQGTGA. There are 13 residues in the CDR3. Trimming pared 5 bases from V and 0 bases from J, leaving 6 bases between. Here the CDR3 DNA reads TGTGCCAGCAGCGCTCCTAGCACAGATACGCAGTATTTT. This codes for CASSAPSTDTQYF.

This chain uses TRBV7-8 with TRBJ1-2, with no clear D. V was clipped by 4 bases and J by 2 bases, with 11 bases between them. Germline V gene data show CDR1 as SGHVS and CDR2 as FQNEAQ. This CDR3 has 14 amino acids. Here the CDR3 DNA reads TGTGCCAGCAGCTCAGGCAGCGGGAACTATGGCTACACCTTC. Translated, it gives CASSSGSGNYGYTF.

V and J are TRBV6-5 and TRBJ2-7; D not resolved. CDR3 length: 15 amino acids. V was trimmed by 0 bases and J by 0 bases, leaving 9 bases between them. Germline CDR1 MNHEY, CDR2 SVGAGI. This chain's CDR3 is CASSYSHGSSYEQYF. Written as DNA, the CDR3 is TGTGCCAGCAGTTACTCACACGGTAGCTCCTACGAGCAGTACTTC.

This clone was observed a few times. This rearrangement joins TRBV6-1 to TRBJ2-1, with 7 bases matching TRBD2. There are 14 residues in the CDR3. Germline CDR1 and CDR2: MNHNS and SASEGT. The trim removed 5 bases at V and 6 bases at J, leaving 7 bases unmatched. This CDR3 reads CASSNGGSSNEQFF. The CDR3 DNA reads TGTGCCAGCAGTAACGGCGGGAGTTCCAATGAGCAGTTCTTC.

V gene TRBV19 combines with J gene TRBJ2-6; no firm D call. Per germline, CDR1 LNHDA and CDR2 SQIVND (reference sequence). The length of the CDR3 is 18 residues. The V end was cut by 5 bases, the J end by 0 bases, with 17 bases between. CDR3 sequence (DNA): TGTGCCAGTAGTCAGGTGGGCAGACGCATCTCTGGGGCCAACGTCCTGACTTTC. Amino acids: CASSQVGRRISGANVLTF.